This entry is about one TCR beta chain. No antigen is known for it. TCRdb reprocessed the RT-PCR reads via MiXCR and lists one record per CDR3 protein. This table holds approximately 500,000 distinct CDR3 sequences, roughly 13% found once. Germline CDR1 SGHRS, CDR2 YFSETQ. Germline trimming cut 5 bases from V and 1 base from J; bases unmatched to any gene: 4. The CDR3 length is 15 residues. The data were taken from a study of response to subunit inactivated influenza vaccine. Broader study findings: Each seasonal flu vaccination may recruit only limited new T cells, authors suggested.

The sample consisted of PBMCs from blood, taken 45 days after vaccination. The chain joins TRBV5-1 to TRBJ2-7; the match to TRBD2 covers 12 bases. This TCR derives from a middle-aged man who received an inactivated influenza vaccine. The CDR3 nucleotides read TGCGCCAGCAGGGAGACTAGCGGGAGATCCTACGAGCAGTACTTC. As protein: CASRETSGRSYEQYF.